Each of the 5 T cell receptor beta chains below was sequenced from the same sample in a study of early T cells in non-severe SARS-CoV-2 infection. TCRdb reprocessed the 5' RACE reads via MiXCR and lists one record per CDR3 protein. This sample has tens of thousands of distinct CDR3 sequences, with approximately 5.6% found just once. Sequenced input: whole blood. The origin of the receptors is an adult who was a healthcare worker with PCR-confirmed SARS-CoV-2 infection or an uninfected control (not recorded which).

This clonotype was seen ten or more times. The V call is TRBV11-2, the J call TRBJ2-7, with 9 bases fitting TRBD1. This CDR3 contains 14 residues. Germline V CDR1 and CDR2: SGHAT, FQNNGV. J was trimmed by 5 bases and V by 6 bases; bases with no gene match: 8. CDR3 region: CASSYPGQGNEQYF. DNA for the CDR3: TGTGCCAGCAGTTATCCGGGACAGGGTAACGAGCAGTACTTC.

This clonotype was seen more than once but under ten times. The chain carries TRBV30 and TRBJ2-5; D perhaps matches TRBD2 (5 bases). The germline V gene encodes CDR1 GTSNPN and CDR2 SVGIG (reference sequence). Trimming took off 2 bases at V and 6 bases at J, with 10 bases between the two ends. The CDR3 is 12 amino acids. CDR3 bases: TGTGCCTGGAGTCAGTCGGGAAAGACCCAGTACTTC. Translating it yields CAWSQSGKTQYF.

The sample holds many counts of this clonotype. CDR3 loop: CAHPPGANTGELFF. CDR3 sequence (DNA): TGTGCCCACCCCCCCGGGGCGAACACCGGGGAGCTGTTTTTT. The J gene is TRBJ2-2, the V gene TRBV7-9; possibly TRBD2 for D (5 bases). Trimming removed 11 bases at V and 0 bases at J, with 13 bases between. This CDR3 region has 14 residues. Germline V gene sequence: CDR1 SEHNR, CDR2 FQNEAQ (reference sequence).

This clonotype has more than one count but fewer than ten. J is TRBJ1-2 and V is TRBV7-2; no definite D call. The CDR3 covers 14 residues. Germline V lookup: CDR1 SGHTA, CDR2 FQGNSA. Between the trimmed V and J ends, which lost 5 bases and 0 bases, there was a span of 10 bases. The CDR3 here is CASSPRAANYGYTF. The CDR3 DNA follows: TGTGCCAGCAGCCCAAGGGCAGCTAACTATGGCTACACCTTC.

In this sample, this clonotype turned up a few times. This chain links TRBV4-1 with TRBJ2-3, with D possibly matching TRBD2 (5 bases). Trimming removed 6 bases at V and 2 bases at J, with 15 bases between. This CDR3 is 15 amino acids long. Germline V lookup: CDR1 MGHRA, CDR2 YSYEKL. DNA of the CDR3: TGCGCCAGCAGTCTATCCTATAGCGCCACAGATACGCAGTATTTT. As protein: CASSLSYSATDTQYF.